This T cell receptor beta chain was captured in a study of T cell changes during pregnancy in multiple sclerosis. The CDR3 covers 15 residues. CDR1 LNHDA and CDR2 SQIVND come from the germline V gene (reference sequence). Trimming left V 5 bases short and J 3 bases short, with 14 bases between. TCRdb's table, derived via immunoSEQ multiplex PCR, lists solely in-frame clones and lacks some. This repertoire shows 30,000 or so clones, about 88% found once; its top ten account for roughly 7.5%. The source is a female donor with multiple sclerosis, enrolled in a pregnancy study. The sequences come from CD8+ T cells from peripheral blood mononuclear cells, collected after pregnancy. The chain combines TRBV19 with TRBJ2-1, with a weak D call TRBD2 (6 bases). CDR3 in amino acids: CASSLMGGDYNEQFF. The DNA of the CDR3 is TGTGCCAGTAGTCTGATGGGAGGAGACTACAATGAGCAGTTCTTC.